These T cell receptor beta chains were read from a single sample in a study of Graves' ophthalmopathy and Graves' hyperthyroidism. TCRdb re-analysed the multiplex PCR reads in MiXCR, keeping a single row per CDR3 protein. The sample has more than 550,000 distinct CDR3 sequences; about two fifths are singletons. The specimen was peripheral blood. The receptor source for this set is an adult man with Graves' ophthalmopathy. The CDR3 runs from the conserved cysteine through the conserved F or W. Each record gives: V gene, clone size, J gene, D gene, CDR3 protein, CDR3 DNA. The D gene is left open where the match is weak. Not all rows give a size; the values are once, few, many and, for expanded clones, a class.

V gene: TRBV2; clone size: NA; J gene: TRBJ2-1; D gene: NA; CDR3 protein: CAREEEEQFF; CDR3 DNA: TGTGCCAGGGAGGAGGAGGAGCAGTTCTTC
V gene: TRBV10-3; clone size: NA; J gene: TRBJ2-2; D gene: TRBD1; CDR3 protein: CASSETGTANTGELFF; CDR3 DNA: TGTGCCAGCAGTGAAACCGGGACAGCGAACACCGGGGAGCTGTTTTTT
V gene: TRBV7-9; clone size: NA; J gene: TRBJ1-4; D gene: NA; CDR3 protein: CASSWREGPTFATNEKLFF; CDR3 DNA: TGTGCCAGCAGCTGGCGGGAGGGGCCCACCTTTGCAACTAATGAAAAACTGTTTTTT
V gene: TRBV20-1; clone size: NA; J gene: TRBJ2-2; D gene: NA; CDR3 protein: CSARGQNTGELFF; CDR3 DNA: TGCAGTGCTAGAGGACAGAACACCGGGGAGCTGTTTTTT
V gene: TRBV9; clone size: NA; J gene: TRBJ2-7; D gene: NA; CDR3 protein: CASSVSGAGDYEQYF; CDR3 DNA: TGTGCCAGCAGCGTGTCCGGGGCAGGGGACTACGAGCAGTACTTC
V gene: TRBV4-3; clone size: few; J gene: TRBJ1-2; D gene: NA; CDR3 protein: CASRQTGGNYGYTF; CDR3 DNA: TGCGCCAGCAGGCAGACAGGTGGTAACTATGGCTACACCTTC
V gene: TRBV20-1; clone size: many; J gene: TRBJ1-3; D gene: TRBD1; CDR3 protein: CSATGTGGNTIYF; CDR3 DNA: TGCAGTGCTACCGGGACAGGGGGAAACACCATATATTTT
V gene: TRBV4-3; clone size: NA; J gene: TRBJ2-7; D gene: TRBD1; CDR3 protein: CASSQDSDRAYEQYF; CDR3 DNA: TGCGCCAGCAGCCAAGACTCGGACAGGGCCTACGAGCAGTACTTC
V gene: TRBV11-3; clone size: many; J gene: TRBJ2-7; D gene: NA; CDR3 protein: CASSLGPDNEEQYF; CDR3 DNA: TGTGCCAGCAGCTTAGGGCCCGACAACGAGGAGCAGTACTTC
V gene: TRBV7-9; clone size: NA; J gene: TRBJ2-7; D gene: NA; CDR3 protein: CASSRGTYYEQYF; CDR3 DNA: TGTGCCAGCAGCCGCGGGACTTACTACGAGCAGTACTTC
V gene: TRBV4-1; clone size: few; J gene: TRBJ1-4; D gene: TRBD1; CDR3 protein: CASSFRTGGWANEKLFF; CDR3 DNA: TGCGCCAGCAGCTTTCGGACAGGGGGCTGGGCTAATGAAAAACTGTTTTTT
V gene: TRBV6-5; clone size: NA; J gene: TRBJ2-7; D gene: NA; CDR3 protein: CASSGDPQVTYEQYF; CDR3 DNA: TGTGCCAGCAGTGGAGACCCACAGGTAACCTACGAGCAGTACTTC
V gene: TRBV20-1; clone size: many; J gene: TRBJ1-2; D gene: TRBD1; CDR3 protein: CSAAEDRGYGYTF; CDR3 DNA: TGCAGTGCTGCCGAAGACAGGGGGTATGGCTACACCTTC
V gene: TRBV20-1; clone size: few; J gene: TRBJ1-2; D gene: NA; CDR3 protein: CSARWPRRQVSNYGYTF; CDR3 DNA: TGCAGTGCTAGATGGCCCAGGAGACAAGTTTCTAACTATGGCTACACCTTC
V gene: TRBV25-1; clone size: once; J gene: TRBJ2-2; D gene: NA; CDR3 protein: CASFTALSRELFF; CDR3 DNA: TGTGCCAGCTTCACGGCCTTGTCCCGGGAGCTGTTTTTT
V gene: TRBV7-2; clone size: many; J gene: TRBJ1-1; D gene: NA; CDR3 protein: CASSLAVGYTEAFF; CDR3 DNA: TGTGCCAGCAGCTTAGCTGTCGGGTATACCGAAGCTTTCTTT
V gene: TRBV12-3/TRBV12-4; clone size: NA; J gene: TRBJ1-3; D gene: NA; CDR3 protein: CASSHLSQLGNTIYF; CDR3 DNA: TGTGCCAGCAGCCATCTTAGTCAGCTCGGAAACACCATATATTTT
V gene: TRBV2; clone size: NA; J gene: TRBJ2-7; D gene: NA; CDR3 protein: CASLKWDQYEQYF; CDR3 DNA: TGTGCCAGCCTGAAGTGGGATCAATACGAGCAGTACTTC
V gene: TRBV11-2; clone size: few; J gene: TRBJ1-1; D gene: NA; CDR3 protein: CASSLAGAQANTEAFF; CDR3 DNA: TGTGCCAGCAGCTTAGCGGGGGCACAGGCGAACACTGAAGCTTTCTTT
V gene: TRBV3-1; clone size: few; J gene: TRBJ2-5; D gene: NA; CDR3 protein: CASSRAAEETQYF; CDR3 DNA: TGTGCCAGCAGCCGGGCAGCCGAAGAGACCCAGTACTTC
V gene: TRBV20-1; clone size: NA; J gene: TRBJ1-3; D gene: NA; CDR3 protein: CSARREGNISGNTIYF; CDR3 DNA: TGCAGTGCCCGCCGGGAGGGGAACATCTCTGGAAACACCATATATTTT
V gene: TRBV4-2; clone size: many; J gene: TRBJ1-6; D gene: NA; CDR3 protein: CASSQRHGENSPLHF; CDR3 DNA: TGTGCCAGCAGCCAAAGGCATGGAGAAAATTCACCCCTCCACTTT
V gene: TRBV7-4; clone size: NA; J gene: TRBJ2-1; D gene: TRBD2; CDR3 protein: CASSWTSGPYNEQFF; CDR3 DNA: TGTGCCAGCAGCTGGACTAGCGGACCCTACAATGAGCAGTTCTTC
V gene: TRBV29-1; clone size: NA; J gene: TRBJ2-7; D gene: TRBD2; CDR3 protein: CSVRAGTRSAEQYF; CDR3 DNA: TGCAGCGTTCGCGCCGGGACTAGATCGGCCGAGCAGTACTTC
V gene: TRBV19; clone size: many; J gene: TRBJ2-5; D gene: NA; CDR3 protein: CASSTYGTSQETQYF; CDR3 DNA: TGTGCCAGTAGTACCTACGGGACATCACAAGAGACCCAGTACTTC
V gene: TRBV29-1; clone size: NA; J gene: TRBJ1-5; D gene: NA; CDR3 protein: CSVETGGKDRPQHF; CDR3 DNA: TGCAGCGTTGAGACTGGGGGCAAAGATCGGCCCCAGCATTTT
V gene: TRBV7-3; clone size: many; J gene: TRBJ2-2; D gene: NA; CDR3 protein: CASSFLASGELFF; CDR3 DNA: TGTGCCAGCAGCTTTCTAGCCTCCGGGGAGCTGTTTTTT
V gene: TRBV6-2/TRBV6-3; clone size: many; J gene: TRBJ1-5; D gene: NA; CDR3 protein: CASNPIGQPQHF; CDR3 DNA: TGTGCCAGCAACCCAATCGGACAGCCCCAGCATTTT
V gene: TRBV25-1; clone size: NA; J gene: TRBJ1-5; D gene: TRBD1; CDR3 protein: CASSGQGRGSNQPQHF; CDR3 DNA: TGTGCCAGCAGCGGACAGGGTAGGGGTAGCAATCAGCCCCAGCATTTT
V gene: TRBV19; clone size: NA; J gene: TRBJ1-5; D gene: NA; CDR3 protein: CASSAAGIGNQPQHF; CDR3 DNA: TGTGCCAGTAGCGCTGCGGGGATCGGAAATCAGCCCCAGCATTTT
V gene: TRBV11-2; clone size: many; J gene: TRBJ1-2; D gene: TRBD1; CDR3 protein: CASSWDRATYGYTF; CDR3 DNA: TGTGCCAGCAGCTGGGACAGGGCAACCTATGGCTACACCTTC
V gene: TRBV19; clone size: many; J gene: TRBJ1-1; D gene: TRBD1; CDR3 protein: CASINFGTVNTEAFF; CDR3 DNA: TGTGCCAGTATTAACTTCGGGACAGTGAACACTGAAGCTTTCTTT
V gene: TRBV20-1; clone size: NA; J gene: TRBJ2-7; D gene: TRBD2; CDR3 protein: CSARPSTYREGPYEQYF; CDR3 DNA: TGCAGTGCTAGGCCGAGCACATATCGGGAGGGCCCCTACGAGCAGTACTTC
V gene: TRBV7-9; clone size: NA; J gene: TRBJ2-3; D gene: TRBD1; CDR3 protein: CASRSATGASTDTQYF; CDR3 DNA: TGTGCCAGCAGATCCGCGACAGGGGCTAGCACAGATACGCAGTATTTT
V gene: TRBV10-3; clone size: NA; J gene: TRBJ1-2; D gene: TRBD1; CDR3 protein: CAISESGQGGYTF; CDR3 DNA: TGTGCCATCAGTGAGTCGGGACAGGGTGGCTACACCTTC
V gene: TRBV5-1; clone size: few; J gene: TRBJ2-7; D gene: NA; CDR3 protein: CASRGGGQPKRTYEQYF; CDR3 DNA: TGCGCCAGCAGGGGGGGGGGACAGCCGAAGCGTACCTACGAGCAGTACTTC
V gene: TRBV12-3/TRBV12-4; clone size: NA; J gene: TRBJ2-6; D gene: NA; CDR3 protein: CASSLDGVWANVLTF; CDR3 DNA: TGTGCCAGCAGTTTAGACGGGGTTTGGGCCAACGTCCTGACTTTC
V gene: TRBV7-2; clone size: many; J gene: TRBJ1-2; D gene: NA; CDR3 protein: CASSPYLTASSYGYTF; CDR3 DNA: TGTGCCAGCAGCCCGTACTTGACAGCATCTAGCTATGGCTACACCTTC
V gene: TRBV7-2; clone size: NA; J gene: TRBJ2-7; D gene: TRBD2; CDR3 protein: CASSSSSGGYNEQYF; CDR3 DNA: TGTGCCAGCAGCTCCTCTAGCGGGGGATACAATGAGCAGTACTTC
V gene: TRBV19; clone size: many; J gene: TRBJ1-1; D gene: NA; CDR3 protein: CASSAVRGTEAFF; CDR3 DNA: TGTGCCAGTAGTGCAGTACGTGGCACTGAAGCTTTCTTT